This TCR beta chain comes out of a study of OX40 agonist ivuxolimab in advanced cancers. Overall study context: Intravenous ivuxolimab was administered to patients every 2 weeks at 0.01 to 10 mg/kg.

Clones were read by immunoSEQ multiplex PCR, and TCRdb kept only the in-frame ones, dropping some. Found here are about 64,000 clones, about 85% of them singletons; the top ten hold 0.67%. Trimming pared 5 bases from V and 5 bases from J, leaving 15 bases between. This CDR3 comprises 14 residues. Per germline, CDR1 MRHNA and CDR2 SNTAGT. Patients were ineligible given autoimmune disease history or systemic immunosuppression. With respect to this clone: Its antigen is unknown.

Study outcomes and limitations: Partly responding patients at 0.1-3.0 mg/kg showed some of the smallest clonal expansion. Antigen targets of the expanded peripheral T cells went undetermined.

The receptor was isolated from an adult with an advanced solid tumor such as melanoma, head and neck, liver or kidney cancer. Specimen: CD4+ or CD8+ T cells sorted from blood, collected in a trial of the OX40 agonist ivuxolimab. The chain employs TRBV6-4 and TRBJ2-5; D is undetermined. The CDR3 region is CASSPVTRRETQYF. The CDR3 bases are TGTGCCAGCAGTCCTGTCACGAGGCGGGAGACCCAGTACTTC.